This paragraph covers one TCR beta chain sequence. Its target is unknown. These data are taken from a study of cytomegalovirus exposure and HLA in healthy donors. Points from the study as a whole: An analysis done earlier found most TCR beta V segments productive about 87% or about 30% of the time.

PCR amplification relied on 60 Vbeta primers (plus 13 Jbeta primers). The method was immunoSEQ multiplex PCR; TCRdb's version includes in-frame clones alone and lacks a portion of them. The profile shows over 80,000 clones, roughly four fifths of them singletons. Germline V gives CDR1 MGHRA, CDR2 YSYEKL. With V trimmed by 1 base and J by 7 bases, 4 bases remained unmatched. CDR3 length equals 14 residues. This receptor was obtained from a man aged 35-49 years in good health and CMV-seropositive. Sequencing was done on a sample of PBMCs. The chain recombines TRBV4-1 with TRBJ2-1; 7 bases align to TRBD2. CDR3 sequence: CASSQAQLANEQFF. The CDR3 DNA sequence: TGCGCCAGCAGCCAAGCCCAACTAGCGAATGAGCAGTTCTTC.